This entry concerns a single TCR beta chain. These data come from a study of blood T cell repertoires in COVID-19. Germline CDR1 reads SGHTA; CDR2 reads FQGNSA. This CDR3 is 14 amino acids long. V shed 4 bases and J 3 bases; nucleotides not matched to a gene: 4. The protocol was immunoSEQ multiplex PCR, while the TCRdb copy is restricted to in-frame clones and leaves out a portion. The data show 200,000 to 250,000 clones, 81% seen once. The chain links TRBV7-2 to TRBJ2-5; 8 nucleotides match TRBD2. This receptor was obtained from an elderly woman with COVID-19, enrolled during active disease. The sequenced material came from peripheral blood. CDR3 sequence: CASSSSGWKETQYF. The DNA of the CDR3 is TGTGCCAGCAGCTCTAGCGGGTGGAAAGAGACCCAGTACTTC.